This T cell receptor (beta chain) was sequenced in a study of T cells in Graves' hyperthyroidism and ophthalmopathy. Regions amplified from RNA transcripts were the TCR beta CDR3 regions. In the first-round RT-PCR of the TCR CDR3, the HTBI primer set was used. Using its own MiXCR run on the multiplex PCR reads, TCRdb lists one record per CDR3 protein. The sample has over 500,000 distinct CDR3 sequences; roughly 45% are singletons. Study-wide points: Among clonotypes expanded in thyroid above 0.001, most were also found in blood. The authors' 13 V-J model separated ophthalmopathy from stable hyperthyroidism.

In this sample, this clonotype turned up many times. Its specificity is unknown. The sequenced material came from peripheral blood or thyroid tissue (not recorded which). This TCR derives from an adult woman with Graves' disease, either hyperthyroidism or ophthalmopathy (not recorded which).

This CDR3 reads CSARGVSGANVLTF. In DNA, the CDR3 is TGCAGTGCTAGGGGGGTCTCTGGGGCCAACGTCCTGACTTTC. V is TRBV20-1 and J is TRBJ2-6; D assignment may be TRBD1 or TRBD2 (5 bases each). Germline V gene data show CDR1 as DFQATT and CDR2 as SNEGSKA (reference sequence). This CDR3 contains 14 residues. Trimming removed 3 bases from V and 0 bases from J, with 6 bases in between.